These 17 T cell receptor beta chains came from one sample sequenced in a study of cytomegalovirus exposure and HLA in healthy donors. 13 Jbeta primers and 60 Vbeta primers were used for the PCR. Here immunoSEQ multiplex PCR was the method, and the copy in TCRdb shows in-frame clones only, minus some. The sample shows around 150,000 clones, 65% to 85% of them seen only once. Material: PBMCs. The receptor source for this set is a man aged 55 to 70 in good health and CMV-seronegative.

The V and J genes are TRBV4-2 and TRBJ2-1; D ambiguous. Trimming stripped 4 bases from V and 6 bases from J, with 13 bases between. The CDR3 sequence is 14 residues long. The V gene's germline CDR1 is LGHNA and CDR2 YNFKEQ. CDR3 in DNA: TGTGCCAGCAGCCCCGGTCGAGCTAGCAATGAGCAGTTCTTC. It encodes CASSPGRASNEQFF.

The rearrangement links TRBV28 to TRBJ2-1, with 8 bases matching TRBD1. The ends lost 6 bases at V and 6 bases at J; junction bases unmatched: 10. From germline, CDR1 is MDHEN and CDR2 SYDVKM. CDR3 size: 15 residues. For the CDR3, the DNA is TGTGCCAGCAGCCCTCCAGGGGGCCTCAGCAATGAGCAGTTCTTC. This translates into CASSPPGGLSNEQFF.

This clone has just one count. CDR3 sequence reads: CASSARRQGGQPQHF. The DNA of the CDR3 is TGTGCCAGCAGCGCGCGGAGACAGGGCGGCCAGCCCCAGCATTTT. The chain combines TRBV6-1 with TRBJ1-5; 7 bases fit TRBD1. The length of the CDR3 is 15 residues. V gave up 6 bases and J gave up 7 bases; unmatched junction bases: 12. CDR1 is MNHNS, CDR2 SASEGT, per germline.

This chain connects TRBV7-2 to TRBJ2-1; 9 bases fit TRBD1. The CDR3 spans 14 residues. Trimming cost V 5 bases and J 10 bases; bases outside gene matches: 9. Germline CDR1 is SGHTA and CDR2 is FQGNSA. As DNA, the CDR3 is TGTGCCAGCAGCGGACAGGGGAAGGGGAACGAGCAGTTCTTC. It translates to CASSGQGKGNEQFF.

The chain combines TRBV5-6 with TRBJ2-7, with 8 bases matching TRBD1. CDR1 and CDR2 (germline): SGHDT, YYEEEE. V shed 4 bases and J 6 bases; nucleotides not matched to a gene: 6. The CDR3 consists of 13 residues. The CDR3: CASSLGTGGEQYF. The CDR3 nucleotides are TGTGCCAGCAGCCTGGGCACAGGGGGCGAGCAGTACTTC.

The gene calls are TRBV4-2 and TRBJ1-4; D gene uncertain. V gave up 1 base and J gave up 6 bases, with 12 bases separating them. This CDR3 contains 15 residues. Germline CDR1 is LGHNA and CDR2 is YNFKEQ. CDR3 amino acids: CASSQVGSEDEKLFF. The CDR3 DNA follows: TGTGCCAGCAGCCAAGTCGGCAGCGAAGATGAAAAACTGTTTTTT.

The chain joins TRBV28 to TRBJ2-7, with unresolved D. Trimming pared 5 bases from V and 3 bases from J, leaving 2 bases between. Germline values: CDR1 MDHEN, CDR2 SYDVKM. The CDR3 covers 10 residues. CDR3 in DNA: TGTGCCAGCAGTCGCTACGAGCAGTACTTC. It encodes CASSRYEQYF.

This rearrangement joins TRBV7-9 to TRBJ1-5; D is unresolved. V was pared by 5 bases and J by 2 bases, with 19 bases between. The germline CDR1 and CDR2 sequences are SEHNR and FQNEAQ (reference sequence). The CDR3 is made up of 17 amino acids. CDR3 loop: CASSQAGGLVGNQPQHF. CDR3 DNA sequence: TGTGCCAGCAGCCAGGCGGGCGGTCTGGTCGGCAATCAGCCCCAGCATTTT.

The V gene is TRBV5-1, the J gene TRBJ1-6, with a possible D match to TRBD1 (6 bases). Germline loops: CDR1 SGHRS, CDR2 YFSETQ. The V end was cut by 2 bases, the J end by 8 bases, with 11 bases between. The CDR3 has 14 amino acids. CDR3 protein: CASSFGQPDSPLHF. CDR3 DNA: TGCGCCAGCAGCTTCGGACAGCCCGATTCACCCCTCCACTTT.

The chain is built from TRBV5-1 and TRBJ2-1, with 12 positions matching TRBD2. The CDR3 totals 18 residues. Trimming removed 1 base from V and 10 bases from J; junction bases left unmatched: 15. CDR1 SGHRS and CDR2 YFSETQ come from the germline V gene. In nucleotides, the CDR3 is TGCGCCAGCAGCTTGAATAGTAGAGGGCTAGCGGGGGGGCAGGAGCAGTTCTTC. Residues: CASSLNSRGLAGGQEQFF.

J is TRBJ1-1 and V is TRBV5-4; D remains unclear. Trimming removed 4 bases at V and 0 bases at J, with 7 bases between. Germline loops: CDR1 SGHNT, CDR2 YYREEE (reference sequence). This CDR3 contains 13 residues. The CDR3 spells CASSPALNTEAFF. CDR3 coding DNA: TGTGCCAGCAGCCCTGCGTTGAACACTGAAGCTTTCTTT.

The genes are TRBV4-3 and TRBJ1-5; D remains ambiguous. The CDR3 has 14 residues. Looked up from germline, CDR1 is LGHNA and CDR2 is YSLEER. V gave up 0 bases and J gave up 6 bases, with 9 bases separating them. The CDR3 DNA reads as TGCGCCAGCAGCCAAGAGCGGAAAGGTCAGCCCCAGCATTTT. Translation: CASSQERKGQPQHF.

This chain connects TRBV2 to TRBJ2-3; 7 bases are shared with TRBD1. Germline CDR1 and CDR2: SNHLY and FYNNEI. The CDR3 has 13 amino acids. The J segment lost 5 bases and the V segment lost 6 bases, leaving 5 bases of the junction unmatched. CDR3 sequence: CASSGTALDTQYF. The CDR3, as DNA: TGTGCCAGCAGCGGGACAGCATTAGATACGCAGTATTTT.

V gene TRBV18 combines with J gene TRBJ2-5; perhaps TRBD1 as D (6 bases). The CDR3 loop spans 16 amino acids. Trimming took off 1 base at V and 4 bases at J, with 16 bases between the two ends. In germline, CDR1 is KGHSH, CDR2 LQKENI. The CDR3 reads CASSPQNGGWGETQYF. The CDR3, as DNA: TGTGCCAGCTCACCACAGAATGGGGGCTGGGGAGAGACCCAGTACTTC.

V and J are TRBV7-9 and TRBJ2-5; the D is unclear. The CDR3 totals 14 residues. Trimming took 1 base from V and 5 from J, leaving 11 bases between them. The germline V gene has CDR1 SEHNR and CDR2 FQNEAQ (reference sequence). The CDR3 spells CASSLELVPETQYF. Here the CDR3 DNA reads TGTGCCAGCAGCTTAGAACTGGTCCCGGAGACCCAGTACTTC.

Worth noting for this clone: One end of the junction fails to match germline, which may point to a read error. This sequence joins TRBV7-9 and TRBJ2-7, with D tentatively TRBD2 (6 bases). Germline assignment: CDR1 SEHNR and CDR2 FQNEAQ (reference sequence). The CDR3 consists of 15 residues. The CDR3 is CSSSSNQRVPYEQYF. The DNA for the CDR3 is TGTTCCAGCAGCTCCAACCAGCGGGTTCCCTACGAGCAGTACTTC.

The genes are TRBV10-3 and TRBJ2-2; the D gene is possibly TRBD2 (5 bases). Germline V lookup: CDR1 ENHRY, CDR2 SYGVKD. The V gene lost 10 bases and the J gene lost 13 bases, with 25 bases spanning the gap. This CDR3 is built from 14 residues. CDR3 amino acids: CASAPALEGAGLFF. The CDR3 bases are TGTGCCAGTGCCCCTGCGCTAGAGGGAGCAGGGCTGTTTTTT.